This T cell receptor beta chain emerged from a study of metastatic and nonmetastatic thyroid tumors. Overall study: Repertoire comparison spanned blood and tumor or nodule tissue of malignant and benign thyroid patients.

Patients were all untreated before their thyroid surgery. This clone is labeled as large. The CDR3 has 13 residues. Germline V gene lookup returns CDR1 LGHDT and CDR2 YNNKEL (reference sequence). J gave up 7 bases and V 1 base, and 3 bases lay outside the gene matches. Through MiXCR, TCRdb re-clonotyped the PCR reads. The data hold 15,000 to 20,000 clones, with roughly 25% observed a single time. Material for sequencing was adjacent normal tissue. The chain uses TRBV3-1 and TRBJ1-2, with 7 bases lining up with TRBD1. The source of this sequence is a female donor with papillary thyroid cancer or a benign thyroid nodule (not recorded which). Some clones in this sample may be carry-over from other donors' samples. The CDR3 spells CASSQVGGSGYTF. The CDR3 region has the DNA TGTGCCAGCAGCCAAGTAGGGGGCAGTGGCTACACCTTC.